This T cell receptor beta chain is drawn from a study of cytomegalovirus exposure and HLA in healthy donors. In regard to this clone: Other DNA sequences of this sample code for an identical CDR3.

The CDR3 is 14 amino acids. V dropped 6 bases and J dropped 7 bases, with 18 bases sitting between them. The germline V gene encodes CDR1 MNHEY and CDR2 SVGAGI. The study ran its PCR with 60 Vbeta and 13 Jbeta primers. Assay: immunoSEQ multiplex PCR; the TCRdb copy retains only in-frame clones and omits some. In the table there are fewer than 200,000 clones, roughly 90% of which are singletons. The sequenced sample was PBMCs. The V and J genes are TRBV6-5 and TRBJ1-1, with D possibly TRBD1 on 5 matching bases. The sequence was obtained from a girl younger than two in good health and CMV-seronegative. In nucleotides, the CDR3 is TGTGCCAGCAGAGATACACAGGTTCAAGGTGAAGCTTTCTTT. Translated: CASRDTQVQGEAFF.